The TCR beta chain under discussion was sequenced for a study of vaccination and CD4 T cells after COVID-19. The wider study: Post-COVID specimens were obtained a median approximately 95 days after diagnosis (range 35 to 161).

Treatment of the sample: approximately nine-day PBMC culture with coronavirus spike peptide pools or control peptides (ViraFEST assay). Pre-COVID-19 pandemic sampling (2011-2018) yielded the unexposed donor's CD4+ T cells. Cultures used some 2 million PBMCs per well, about 10 IU/ml IL-2 and about 10 ug/ml peptides. With about 10 days of culture completed, CD4+ T cells were isolated by negative selection. V was clipped by 2 bases and J by 2 bases, with 13 bases between them. Germline V gene lookup returns CDR1 MGHDK and CDR2 SYGVNS. The CDR3 sequence is 15 residues long. Worth noting for this clonotype: The antigen is unknown.

At the Johns Hopkins FTIC core, DNA taken from cultured CD4+ T cells was sequenced by way of the Oncomine TCR Beta short-read assay. Extraction of genomic DNA was performed on cultured CD4+ T cells. TCRdb independently ran MiXCR on the PCR reads; one entry per CDR3 protein. The table shows 6,600 or so distinct CDR3 sequences, with 40% to 50% occurring only once. The chain is built from TRBV25-1 and TRBJ2-7, with D perhaps TRBD1 (5 bases). The specimen was CD4+ T cells from blood, cultured in vitro. This receptor was taken from a human donor in good health. CDR3 protein: CASSERGGITYEQYF. The CDR3 DNA follows: TGTGCCAGCAGTGAAAGGGGTGGGATCACCTACGAGCAGTACTTC.